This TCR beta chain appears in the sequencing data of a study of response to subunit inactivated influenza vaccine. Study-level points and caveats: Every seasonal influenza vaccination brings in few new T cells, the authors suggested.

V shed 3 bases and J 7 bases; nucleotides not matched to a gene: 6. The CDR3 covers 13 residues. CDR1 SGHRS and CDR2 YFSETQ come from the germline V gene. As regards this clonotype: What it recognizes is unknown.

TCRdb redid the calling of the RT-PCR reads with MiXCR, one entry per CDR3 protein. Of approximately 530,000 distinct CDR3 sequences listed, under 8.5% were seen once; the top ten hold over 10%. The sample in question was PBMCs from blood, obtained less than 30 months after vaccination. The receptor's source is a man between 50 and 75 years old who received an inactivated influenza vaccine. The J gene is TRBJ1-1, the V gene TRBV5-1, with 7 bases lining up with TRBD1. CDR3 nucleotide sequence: TGCGCCAGCAGCTCGGACAGGTTTATTGAAGCTTTCTTT. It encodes CASSSDRFIEAFF.